Presented here are 20 T cell receptor beta chains from one specimen sequenced in a study of blood T cell repertoires in COVID-19. Profiling relied on immunoSEQ multiplex PCR, and the TCRdb table lists in-frame clones only, not all of them. The repertoire consists of approximately 99,000 clones, with about four fifths occurring once and the leading ten covering approximately 4.1%. The sequenced material came from peripheral blood. Receptors were obtained from a woman in her seventies with acute or convalescent COVID-19.

V and J are TRBV2 and TRBJ1-5; D is perhaps TRBD1 (6 bases). V shed 6 bases and J shed 0 bases, with 12 bases lying between them. The CDR3 covers 15 residues. Germline CDR1 SNHLY, CDR2 FYNNEI. CDR3 in amino acids: CASSFQGSSNQPQHF. CDR3 DNA: TGTGCCAGCAGCTTCCAGGGGAGTAGCAATCAGCCCCAGCATTTT.

The chain uses TRBV9 and TRBJ1-4, with D unresolved. Looked up from germline, CDR1 is SGDLS and CDR2 is YYNGEE. Deletions cut 2 bases from V and 5 bases from J, with 10 bases between. The CDR3 extends over 14 amino acids. The CDR3 here is CASSVREANEKLFF. CDR3 bases: TGTGCCAGCAGCGTCCGTGAGGCAAATGAAAAACTGTTTTTT.

V usage is TRBV28 and J usage is TRBJ1-2, with D possibly TRBD1 on 6 matching bases. The CDR3 runs to 15 residues. V lost 5 bases and J 1 base, leaving 14 bases between the germline ends. Looked up from germline, CDR1 is MDHEN and CDR2 is SYDVKM. The CDR3: CASSNRDTNNYGYTF. For the CDR3, the DNA is TGTGCCAGCAGTAACCGGGACACCAATAACTATGGCTACACCTTC.

The chain couples TRBV29-1 to TRBJ2-1; TRBD2 matches 10 bases. CDR1 and CDR2 (germline): SQVTM, ANQGSEA. The length of the CDR3 is 17 residues. V lost 4 bases and J lost 4; bases outside the gene matches: 13. CDR3: CSVVVGSTSGLYNEQFF. Written as DNA, the CDR3 is TGCAGCGTTGTTGTAGGGTCGACTAGCGGGTTGTACAATGAGCAGTTCTTC.

This chain connects TRBV7-6 to TRBJ2-1; tentatively, D is TRBD1 (6 bases). The germline V gene has CDR1 SGHVS and CDR2 FNYEAQ. Trimming stripped 6 bases from V and 8 bases from J, with 14 bases between. This CDR3 is 13 amino acids long. Here the CDR3 reads CASSYSQGYEQFF. CDR3 nucleotide sequence: TGTGCCAGCAGTTATTCACAGGGCTATGAGCAGTTCTTC. The whole variable domain, remainder taken from reference TRBV7-6 and TRBJ2-1, is GAGVSQSPRYKVTKRGQDVALRCDPISGHVSLYWYRQALGQGPEFLTYFNYEAQQDKSGLPNDRFSAERPEGSISTLTIQRTEQRDSAMYRCASSYSQGYEQFFGPGTRLTVL.

The gene calls are TRBV7-8 and TRBJ1-2; unclear D gene. V was trimmed by 7 bases and J by 5 bases, leaving 20 bases between them. Germline lookup yields CDR1 SGHVS and CDR2 FQNEAQ. The CDR3 contains 15 residues. The CDR3 reads CASTNPLLRGYGYTF. CDR3 in DNA: TGTGCCAGCACCAATCCTCTTCTCCGAGGGTATGGCTACACCTTC.

The chain has TRBV6-6 and TRBJ1-1, with D possibly TRBD1 on 5 matching bases. Germline V CDR1 and CDR2: MNHNY, SVGAGI (reference sequence). The V and J ends lost 7 bases and 0 bases respectively, with 9 bases between them. There are 13 residues in the CDR3. CDR3 region: CASTVTVNTEAFF. For the CDR3, the DNA is TGTGCCAGCACCGTGACAGTGAACACTGAAGCTTTCTTT.

The V gene is TRBV4-2, the J gene TRBJ2-1; TRBD1 might be the D (6 bases). Looked up from germline, CDR1 is LGHNA and CDR2 is YNFKEQ. With 6 bases removed from V and 0 bases from J, the gap between germline ends came to 12 bases. There are 15 residues in the CDR3. The CDR3: CASRDSLSSYNEQFF. The CDR3 DNA reads as TGTGCCAGCAGGGACAGTCTGAGCTCCTACAATGAGCAGTTCTTC.

The V gene is TRBV6-5, the J gene TRBJ1-2, with 10 bases that match TRBD1. Germline loops: CDR1 MNHEY, CDR2 SVGAGI. The CDR3 runs to 14 residues. Trimming removed 6 bases from V and 4 bases from J; junction bases left unmatched: 5. In DNA, the CDR3 is TGTGCCAGCAGCCGAGGACAGGGGGTCTATGGCTACACCTTC. This gives the protein CASSRGQGVYGYTF.

The chain employs TRBV6-2 or TRBV6-3 and TRBJ1-5; maybe TRBD1 (5 bases). Germline V gene data show CDR1 as MNHEY and CDR2 as SVGEGT. Trimming stripped 4 bases from V and 7 bases from J, with 20 bases between. The CDR3 spans 16 residues. Here the CDR3 reads CASSSKGYRREQPQHF. As DNA, the CDR3 is TGTGCCAGCAGTTCTAAGGGGTACAGGCGAGAGCAGCCCCAGCATTTT.

V and J are TRBV19 and TRBJ1-5; 8 nucleotides align to TRBD1. The germline V gene encodes CDR1 LNHDA and CDR2 SQIVND (reference sequence). The CDR3 spans 18 residues. J gave up 2 bases and V 5 bases, and 14 bases lay outside the gene matches. The CDR3 coding sequence is TGTGCCAGTAGTCCCTACTCTTCCGGGACAGGAGGCAATCAGCCCCAGCATTTT. Translated, it gives CASSPYSSGTGGNQPQHF. Full variable domain (remainder filled in from reference TRBV19 and TRBJ1-5): DGGITQSPKYLFRKEGQNVTLSCEQNLNHDAMYWYRQDPGQGLRLIYYSQIVNDFQKGDIAEGYSVSREKKESFPLTVTSAQKNPTAFYLCASSPYSSGTGGNQPQHFGDGTRLSIL.

The chain uses TRBV19 and TRBJ1-1, with D perhaps matching TRBD1 (6 bases). Trimming stripped 3 bases from V and 9 bases from J, with 17 bases between. CDR1 and CDR2 from the germline V gene are LNHDA and SQIVND (reference sequence). The CDR3 consists of 14 residues. DNA of the CDR3: TGTGCCAGTAGTATGGTGTTTCCAGGGGCAAAAGCTTTCTTT. It specifies CASSMVFPGAKAFF.

The V and J genes are TRBV7-3 and TRBJ2-1; TRBD2 matches at 10 bases. Germline CDR1 is SGHTA and CDR2 is FQGTGA. This CDR3 contains 13 residues. Germline trimming cut 4 bases from V and 11 bases from J; bases unmatched to any gene: 5. The CDR3 loop is CASSSLTSGQQFF. The CDR3 bases are TGTGCCAGCAGCTCCCTGACTAGCGGGCAGCAGTTCTTC.

The genes are TRBV11-2 and TRBJ1-2; D call uncertain. Germline V gene sequence: CDR1 SGHAT, CDR2 FQNNGV. CDR3 size: 14 residues. Trimming removed 1 base at V and 6 bases at J, with 12 bases between. The CDR3 protein is CASSLGIDRDGYTF. The CDR3 region has the DNA TGTGCCAGCAGCTTAGGAATCGATCGGGATGGCTACACCTTC.

V usage is TRBV11-3 and J usage is TRBJ1-1; the D gene is possibly TRBD1 (5 bases). CDR1 is SGHNT and CDR2 is YENEEA in the germline V gene. The CDR3 spans 15 residues. The germline V and J ends were trimmed by 5 bases and 4 bases, with 17 bases remaining between them. CDR3 in amino acids: CASSPGGVGGTEAFF. The CDR3 DNA reads as TGTGCCAGCAGCCCCGGGGGGGTGGGAGGCACTGAAGCTTTCTTT.

The rearrangement uses TRBV19 and TRBJ2-2; D may be TRBD2 (6 bases). From germline, CDR1 is LNHDA and CDR2 SQIVND (reference sequence). The CDR3 has 15 residues. Between the trimmed V and J ends, which lost 6 bases and 0 bases, there was a span of 11 bases. Here the CDR3 reads CASSRLDTNTGELFF. The DNA for the CDR3 is TGTGCCAGTAGCCGACTAGATACGAACACCGGGGAGCTGTTTTTT.

Comments on this clone: An end of the junction differs from the germline gene, which may be a read error. J is TRBJ2-4 and V is TRBV4-1; 10 nucleotides match TRBD2. Germline CDR1 MGHRA, CDR2 YSYEKL. This CDR3 spans 14 amino acids. The CDR3 DNA reads as TGCGCCAGCAGCCAAGAGGGTCTAGCGGGAGTTCCCCACTTC. This encodes CASSQEGLAGVPHF.

The chain links TRBV7-8 to TRBJ1-6, with TRBD1 as a possible D gene (5 bases). Germline CDR1 reads SGHVS; CDR2 reads FQNEAQ. The V end lost 1 base, the J end lost 14 bases, and 15 bases lay between the germline ends. The CDR3 loop spans 14 amino acids. For the CDR3, the DNA is TGTGCCAGCAGCTTAGAGGGGCAGGGTGCCACCCTCCACTTT. Protein product: CASSLEGQGATLHF. Supplemented by reference TRBV7-8 and TRBJ1-6, the full variable domain reads GAGVSQSPRYKVAKRGQDVALRCDPISGHVSLFWYQQALGQGPEFLTYFQNEAQLDKSGLPSDRFFAERPEGSVSTLKIQRTQQEDSAVYLCASSLEGQGATLHFGNGTRLTVT.

V and J are TRBV7-9 and TRBJ1-2; D is uncertain. Germline assignment: CDR1 SEHNR and CDR2 FQNEAQ (reference sequence). This CDR3 has 12 amino acids. V was pared by 1 base and J by 5 bases, with 5 bases between. Here the CDR3 reads CASSLGEYGYTF. DNA of the CDR3: TGTGCCAGCAGCTTAGGGGAGTATGGCTACACCTTC. The variable domain in full, completed from reference TRBV7-9 and TRBJ1-2, reads DTGVSQNPRHKITKRGQNVTFRCDPISEHNRLYWYRQTLGQGPEFLTYFQNEAQLEKSRLLSDRFSAERPKGSFSTLEIQRTEQGDSAMYLCASSLGEYGYTFGSGTRLTVV.

CDR3 region: CATSDRSTSGRPGGEQFF. The CDR3 DNA reads TGTGCCACCAGTGATCGATCGACTAGCGGGAGGCCTGGGGGTGAGCAGTTCTTC. The chain uses TRBV24-1 and TRBJ2-1; 13 bases are a match to TRBD2. Losses at the gene ends were 3 bases for V and 9 bases for J; bases not matched to a gene: 13. This CDR3 comprises 18 residues. Per the germline V gene, CDR1 is KGHDR and CDR2 is SFDVKD.